This T cell receptor (beta chain) was captured by sequencing in a study of PD-1 blockade in classical Hodgkin lymphoma (dated by TCRdb to the early 2020s). General notes on the study: Nivolumab dosing was 3 mg/kg intravenously every 2 weeks, continuing until either disease progression or unacceptable toxicity. A peripheral blood immune signature of response to PD-1 blockade in classical Hodgkin lymphoma was defined using TCR beta sequencing and CyTOF.

Overall study outcomes, separate from this receptor: Lower diversity was observed in patients in whom nivolumab was started less than 1 year after ASCT, and these patients were excluded from later analyses so that confounding by immune reconstitution would be avoided. Baseline diversity similar to that of newly diagnosed patients was observed in trial patients achieving complete response, whereas significantly lower diversity was observed in partial responders and progressors. The study was restricted to a single clinical trial cohort, and the causes of repertoire differences, possibly disease activity or prior therapy, were left undefined. A significant rise by C4D1 was seen in CD4+ but not CD8+ TCR diversity (p=0.0027 vs p=0.16), with the rise being most apparent in complete responders (p=0.02). Newly diagnosed patients were reported to have lower baseline TCR diversity than healthy donors, and relapsed/refractory patients were reported to have lower baseline TCR diversity still.

Interpreted using the paper, the time point label stands for: cycle 4 day 1 (C4D1), after more than five weeks of nivolumab. Every trial patient had relapsed following autologous stem cell transplantation, and prior brentuximab vedotin exposure was what differed among cohorts A, B and C. A Miltenyi CD8+ T cell isolation kit was used for magnetic negative selection to purify CD8+ T cells from thawed PBMCs. The trial cohort was composed of about 58 patients with relapsed/refractory classical Hodgkin lymphoma, for whom complete response, partial response or progressive disease was recorded as best overall response. Trial patients were treated with single-agent nivolumab in the multi-cohort phase II CheckMate 205 trial. An independent review committee assessed best overall response by applying the 2007 International Working Group response criteria. Trial PBMCs were collected immediately before nivolumab initiation (C1D1) and during therapy at cycle 2 day 1 and cycle 4 day 1. After peripheral blood was drawn into 8 mL Vacutainer Cell Preparation Tubes, PBMCs were isolated by centrifugation and then cryopreserved. Purified CD4+ and CD8+ fractions were prepared only for cases in which an additional PBMC sample was available. On LS columns in a quadroMACS separator, the magnetically labelled cells were depleted, and the flow-through was collected as the purified fraction.

Comment on this clone: Its antigen remains undetermined. Base qualities are not recorded, but no much larger clone differs from it by a single base.

Taken from cysteine to phenylalanine, the CDR3 has 14 residues. Only the CDR3 region is kept as DNA, spanning 42 bases read in frame from base 1. Via the germline V gene, CDR1 is MGHRA and CDR2 YSYEKL. Germline trimming: 4 bases from V, 4 bases from J; junction bases outside gene matches: 7. The Qiagen DNeasy kit was used to extract genomic DNA from unsorted PBMCs and from the negatively selected CD4+ and CD8+ fractions. TCR beta CDR3 regions were amplified by immunoSEQ multiplex PCR using primers annealing to V and J segments. A synthetic immune receptor repertoire was used to minimize amplification bias, and remaining bias was computationally removed after sequencing. The authors' pipeline ran thus. Repertoire diversity was quantified as the Shannon entropy index using custom Python scripts. Unsorted, CD4+ and CD8+ repertoires were analyzed separately, except for combined analyses in which CD4+ and CD8+ sequences were merged in silico. Clonal expansion was defined as a frequency increase of at least 2-fold after treatment compared with C1D1, and clones undetected at baseline were assigned a pseudocount of 0.5. Clones with 0 or 1 copy at C1D1 were defined as singleton clones, while clones with 2 or more copies were defined as non-singleton clones. By matching protein sequences in sorted samples from the same patient, clones expanded in unsorted samples were annotated as CD4+, CD8+ or unknown. Diversity changes from C1D1 to C4D1 were tested in paired samples using Wilcoxon tests. This is the immuneACCESS table as TCRdb keeps it, with only in-frame sequences that have V and J called. A part of the clones is gone; compared with another copy, unresolved V genes explain less than half, and the rest is unexplained. V and J calls and clone size are copied from that table; D and trimming were computed from the DNA. The sample contains thousands of clones, 60% to 65% of them found a single time. The top ten clonotypes cover roughly 45% of the sample.

In this chain, TRBV4-1 is recombined with TRBJ2-7; the central 7 bases match TRBD1. This TCR was sampled from a human donor with classical Hodgkin lymphoma. This sample comprised CD8+ T cells from blood, obtained before the fourth cycle of nivolumab. The nucleotide sequence is given as TGCGCCAGCAGCCCTACGACAGGGTCATACGAGCAGTACTTC. The encoded protein is CASSPTTGSYEQYF.